This T cell receptor beta chain was obtained from a study of T-cell reconstitution after alpha-beta-depleted transplantation in children. Construction of the TCRbeta library involved unique molecular identifiers. MiXCR, run by TCRdb on the PCR reads, gives a single entry per CDR3 protein. Of 250,000 to 300,000 distinct CDR3 sequences in the sample, almost 8% were seen once. The length of the CDR3 is 11 residues. The V and J ends lost 4 bases and 5 bases respectively, with 7 bases between them. Germline-derived CDR1 and CDR2 are SGHRS and YFSETQ. The table lists this clonotype with many counts. As yet, its antigen is unknown. Whole-study results and caveats: T-cell numbers and diversity, one year after transplant, stemmed largely from T cells that were newly produced. Expanded clones from the graft, numbering several hundred, reportedly supplied alpha-beta T cells about two months after transplant. Surviving recipient T cells and thymic progenitors accounted for the high day-60 TCRbeta diversity observed in some patients.

The chain recombines TRBV5-1 with TRBJ2-7; D is unclear. Source: peripheral blood, taken 360 days after TCRalphabeta/CD19-depleted stem cell transplant. The sequence was collected from a female patient under 10 years old who had a stem cell transplant for Fanconi anemia, so the T cells may come from the graft donor. The CDR3 DNA reads as TGCGCCAGCAGCGTCAGCCACGAGCAGTACTTC. Protein product: CASSVSHEQYF.